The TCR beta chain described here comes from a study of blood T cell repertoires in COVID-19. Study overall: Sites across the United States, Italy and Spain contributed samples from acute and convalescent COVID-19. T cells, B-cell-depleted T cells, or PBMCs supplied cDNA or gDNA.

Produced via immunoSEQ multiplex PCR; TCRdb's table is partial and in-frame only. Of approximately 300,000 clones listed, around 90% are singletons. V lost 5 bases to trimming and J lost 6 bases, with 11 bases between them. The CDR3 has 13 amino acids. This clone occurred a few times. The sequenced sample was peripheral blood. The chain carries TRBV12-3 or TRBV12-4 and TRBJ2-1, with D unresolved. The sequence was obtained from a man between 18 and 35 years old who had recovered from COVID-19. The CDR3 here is CASSVAPSNEQFF. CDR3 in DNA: TGTGCCAGCAGTGTTGCCCCCAGCAATGAGCAGTTCTTC.